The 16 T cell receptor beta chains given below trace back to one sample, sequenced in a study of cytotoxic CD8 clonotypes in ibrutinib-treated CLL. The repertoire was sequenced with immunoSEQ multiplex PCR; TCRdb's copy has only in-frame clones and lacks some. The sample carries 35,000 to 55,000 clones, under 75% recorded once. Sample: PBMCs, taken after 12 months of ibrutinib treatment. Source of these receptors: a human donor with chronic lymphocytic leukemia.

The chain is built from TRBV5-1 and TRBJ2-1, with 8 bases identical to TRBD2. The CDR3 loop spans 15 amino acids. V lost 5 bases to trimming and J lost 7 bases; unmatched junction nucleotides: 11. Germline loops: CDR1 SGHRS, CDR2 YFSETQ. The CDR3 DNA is TGCGCCAGCAGTTATGAGCGGGGGACCCAGAATGAGCAGTTCTTC. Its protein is CASSYERGTQNEQFF.

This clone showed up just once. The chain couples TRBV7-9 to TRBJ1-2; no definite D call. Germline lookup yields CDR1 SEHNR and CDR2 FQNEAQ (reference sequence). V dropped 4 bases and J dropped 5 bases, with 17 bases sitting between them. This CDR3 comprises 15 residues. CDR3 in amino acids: CASSSLDRFAYGYTF. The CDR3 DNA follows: TGTGCCAGCAGCTCACTAGACCGGTTTGCGTATGGCTACACCTTC.

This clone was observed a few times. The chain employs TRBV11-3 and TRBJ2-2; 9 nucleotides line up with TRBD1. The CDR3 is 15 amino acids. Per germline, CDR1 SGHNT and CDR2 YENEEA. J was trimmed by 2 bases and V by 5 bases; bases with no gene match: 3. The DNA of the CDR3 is TGTGCCAGCAGCGCGGACAGGGGCAACACCGGGGAGCTGTTTTTT. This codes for CASSADRGNTGELFF.

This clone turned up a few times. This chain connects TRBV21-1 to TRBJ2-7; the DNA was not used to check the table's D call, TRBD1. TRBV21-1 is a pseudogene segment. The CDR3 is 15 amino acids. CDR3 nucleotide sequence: TGTGCCAGCAGCAACCGCCGGGACAGATCCTACGAGCAGTACTTC. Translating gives CASSNRRDRSYEQYF.

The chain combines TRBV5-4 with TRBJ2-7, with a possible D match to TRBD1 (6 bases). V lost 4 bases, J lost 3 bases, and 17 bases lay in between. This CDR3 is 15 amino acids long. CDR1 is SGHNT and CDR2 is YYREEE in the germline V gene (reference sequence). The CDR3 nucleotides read TGTGCCAGCAGCCCGGTTCCGGGACACTACTACGAGCAGTACTTC. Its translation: CASSPVPGHYYEQYF.

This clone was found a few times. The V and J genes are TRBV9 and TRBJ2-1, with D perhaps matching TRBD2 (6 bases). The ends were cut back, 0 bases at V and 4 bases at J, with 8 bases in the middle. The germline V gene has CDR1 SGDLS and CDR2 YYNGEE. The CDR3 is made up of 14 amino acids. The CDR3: CASSVGGTYNEQFF. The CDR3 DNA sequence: TGTGCCAGCAGCGTAGGGGGGACTTACAATGAGCAGTTCTTC.

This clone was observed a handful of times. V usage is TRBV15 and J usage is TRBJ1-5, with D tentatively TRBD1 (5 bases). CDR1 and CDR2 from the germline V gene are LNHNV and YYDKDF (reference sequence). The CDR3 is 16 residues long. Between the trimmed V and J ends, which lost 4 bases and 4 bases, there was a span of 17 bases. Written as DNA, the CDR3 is TGTGCCACCAGCACAAAGGGGCGCGGAGGTAATCAGCCCCAGCATTTT. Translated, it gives CATSTKGRGGNQPQHF.

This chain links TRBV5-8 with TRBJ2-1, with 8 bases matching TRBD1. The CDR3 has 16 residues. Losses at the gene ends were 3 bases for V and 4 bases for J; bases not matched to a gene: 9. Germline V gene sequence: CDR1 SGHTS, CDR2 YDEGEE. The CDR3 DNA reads TGTGCCAGCAGCTACTTCCAGGGGGCGGTTTACAATGAGCAGTTCTTC. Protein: CASSYFQGAVYNEQFF.

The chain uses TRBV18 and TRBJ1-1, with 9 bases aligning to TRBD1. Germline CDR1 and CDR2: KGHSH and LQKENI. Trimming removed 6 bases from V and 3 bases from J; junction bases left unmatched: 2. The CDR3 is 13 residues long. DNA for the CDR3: TGTGCCAGCTCTCGACAGGGGGACACTGAAGCTTTCTTT. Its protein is CASSRQGDTEAFF.

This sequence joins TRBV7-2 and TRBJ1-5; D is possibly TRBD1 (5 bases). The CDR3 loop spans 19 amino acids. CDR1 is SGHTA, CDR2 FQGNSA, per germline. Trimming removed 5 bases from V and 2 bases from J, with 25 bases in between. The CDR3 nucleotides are TGTGCCAGCAGCACCACCGAGAGCTCAGGGCCGAGGGGCAATCAGCCCCAGCATTTT. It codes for CASSTTESSGPRGNQPQHF.

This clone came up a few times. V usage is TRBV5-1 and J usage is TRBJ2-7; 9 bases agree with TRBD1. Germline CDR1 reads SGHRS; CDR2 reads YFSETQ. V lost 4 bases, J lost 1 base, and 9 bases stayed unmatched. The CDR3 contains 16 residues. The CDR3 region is CASSLWPGTGSYEQYF. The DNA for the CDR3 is TGCGCCAGCAGCCTGTGGCCGGGGACAGGGTCCTACGAGCAGTACTTC.

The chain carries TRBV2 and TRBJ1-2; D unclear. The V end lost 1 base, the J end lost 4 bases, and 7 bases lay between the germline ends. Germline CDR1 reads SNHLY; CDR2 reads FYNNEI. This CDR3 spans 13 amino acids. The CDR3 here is CASSEDSSYGYTF. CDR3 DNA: TGTGCCAGCAGTGAAGACAGTTCCTATGGCTACACCTTC.

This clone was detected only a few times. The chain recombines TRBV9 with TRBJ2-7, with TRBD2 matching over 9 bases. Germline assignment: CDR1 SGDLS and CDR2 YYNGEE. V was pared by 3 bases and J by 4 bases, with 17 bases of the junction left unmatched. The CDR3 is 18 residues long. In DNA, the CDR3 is TGTGCCAGCAGCGAGGGTCGGACTAGCGACGGGGCCAGGTACGAGCAGTACTTC. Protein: CASSEGRTSDGARYEQYF.

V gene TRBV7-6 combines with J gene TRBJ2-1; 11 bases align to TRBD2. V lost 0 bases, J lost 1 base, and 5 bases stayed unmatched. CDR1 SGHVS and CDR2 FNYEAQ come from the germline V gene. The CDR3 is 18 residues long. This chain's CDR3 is CASSLAGASGGSYNEQFF. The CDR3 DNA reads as TGTGCCAGCAGCTTAGCGGGGGCTAGCGGGGGGTCCTACAATGAGCAGTTCTTC.

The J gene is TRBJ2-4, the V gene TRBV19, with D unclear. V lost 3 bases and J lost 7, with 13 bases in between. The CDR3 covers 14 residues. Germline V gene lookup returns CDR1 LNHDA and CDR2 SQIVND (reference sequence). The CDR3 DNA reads TGTGCCAGTAGTATCCTAGGAGAAGGGAACATTCAGTACTTC. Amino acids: CASSILGEGNIQYF.

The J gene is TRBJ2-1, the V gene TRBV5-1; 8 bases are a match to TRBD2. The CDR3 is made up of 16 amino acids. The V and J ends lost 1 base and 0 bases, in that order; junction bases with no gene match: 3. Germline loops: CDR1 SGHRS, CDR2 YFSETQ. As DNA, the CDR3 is TGCGCCAGCAGCTTGTCCCGGGGGGGCTCCTACAATGAGCAGTTCTTC. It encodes CASSLSRGGSYNEQFF.